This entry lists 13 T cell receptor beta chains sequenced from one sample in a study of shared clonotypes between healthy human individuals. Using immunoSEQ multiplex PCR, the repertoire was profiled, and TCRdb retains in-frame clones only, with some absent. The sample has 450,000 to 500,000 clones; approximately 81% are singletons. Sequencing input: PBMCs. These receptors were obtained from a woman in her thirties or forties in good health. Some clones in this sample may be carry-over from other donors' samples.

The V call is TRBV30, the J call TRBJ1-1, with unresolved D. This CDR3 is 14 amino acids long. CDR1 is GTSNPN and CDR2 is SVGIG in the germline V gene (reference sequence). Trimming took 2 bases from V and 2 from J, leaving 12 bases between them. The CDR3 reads CAWSQGRSNTEAFF. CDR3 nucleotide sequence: TGTGCCTGGAGTCAAGGCAGGAGCAACACTGAAGCTTTCTTT.

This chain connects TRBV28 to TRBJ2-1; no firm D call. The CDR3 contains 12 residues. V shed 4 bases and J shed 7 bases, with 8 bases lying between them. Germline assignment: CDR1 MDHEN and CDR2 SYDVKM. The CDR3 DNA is TGTGCCAGCAGTTCCACGTGGAATGAGCAGTTCTTC. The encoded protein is CASSSTWNEQFF.

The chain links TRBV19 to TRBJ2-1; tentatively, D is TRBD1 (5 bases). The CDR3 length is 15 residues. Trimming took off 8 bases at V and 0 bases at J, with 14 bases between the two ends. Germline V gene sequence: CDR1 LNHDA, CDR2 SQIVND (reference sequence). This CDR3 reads CASAQGENSYNEQFF. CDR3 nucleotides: TGTGCCAGTGCCCAGGGTGAGAACTCCTACAATGAGCAGTTCTTC.

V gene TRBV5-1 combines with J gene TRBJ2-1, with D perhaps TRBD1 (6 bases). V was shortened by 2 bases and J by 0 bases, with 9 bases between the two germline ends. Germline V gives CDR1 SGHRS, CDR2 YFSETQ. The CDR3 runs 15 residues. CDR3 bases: TGCGCCAGCAGCTTAGGACAGACCTCCTACAATGAGCAGTTCTTC. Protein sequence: CASSLGQTSYNEQFF. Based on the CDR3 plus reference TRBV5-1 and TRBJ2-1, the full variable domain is KAGVTQTPRYLIKTRGQQVTLSCSPISGHRSVSWYQQTPGQGLQFLFEYFSETQRNKGNFPGRFSGRQFSNSRSEMNVSTLELGDSALYLCASSLGQTSYNEQFFGPGTRLTVL.

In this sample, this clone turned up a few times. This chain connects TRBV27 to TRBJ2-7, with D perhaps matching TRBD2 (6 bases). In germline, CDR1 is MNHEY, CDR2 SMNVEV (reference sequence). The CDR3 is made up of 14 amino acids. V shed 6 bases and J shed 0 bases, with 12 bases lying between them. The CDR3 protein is CASRPRDFSYEQYF. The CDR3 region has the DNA TGTGCCAGCAGACCAAGGGACTTCTCCTACGAGCAGTACTTC.

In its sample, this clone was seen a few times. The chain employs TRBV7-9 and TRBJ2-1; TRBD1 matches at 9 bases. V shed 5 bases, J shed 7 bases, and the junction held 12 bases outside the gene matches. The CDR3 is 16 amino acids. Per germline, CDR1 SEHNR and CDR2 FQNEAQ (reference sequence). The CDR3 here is CASSGGTGNRKNEQFF. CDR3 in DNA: TGTGCCAGCAGCGGGGGGACAGGGAATCGCAAGAATGAGCAGTTCTTC. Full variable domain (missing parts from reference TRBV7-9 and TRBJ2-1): DTGVSQNPRHKITKRGQNVTFRCDPISEHNRLYWYRQTLGQGPEFLTYFQNEAQLEKSRLLSDRFSAERPKGSFSTLEIQRTEQGDSAMYLCASSGGTGNRKNEQFFGPGTRLTVL.

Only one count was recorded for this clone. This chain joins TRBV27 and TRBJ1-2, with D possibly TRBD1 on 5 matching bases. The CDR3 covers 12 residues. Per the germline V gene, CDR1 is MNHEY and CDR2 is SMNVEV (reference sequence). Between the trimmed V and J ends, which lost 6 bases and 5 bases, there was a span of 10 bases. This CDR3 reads CASRAGFYGYTF. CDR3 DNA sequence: TGTGCCAGCAGAGCAGGGTTTTATGGCTACACCTTC.

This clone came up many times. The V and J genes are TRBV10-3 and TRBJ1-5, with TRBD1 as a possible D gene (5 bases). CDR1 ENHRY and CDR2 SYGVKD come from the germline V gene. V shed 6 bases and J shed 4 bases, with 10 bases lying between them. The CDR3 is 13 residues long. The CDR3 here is CAISEQENQPQHF. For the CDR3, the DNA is TGTGCCATCAGCGAACAGGAAAATCAGCCCCAGCATTTT.

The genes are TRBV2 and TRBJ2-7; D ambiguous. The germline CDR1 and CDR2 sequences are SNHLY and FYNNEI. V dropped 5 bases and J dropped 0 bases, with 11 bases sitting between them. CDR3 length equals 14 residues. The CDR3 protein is CASSSDGYSYEQYF. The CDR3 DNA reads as TGTGCCAGCAGTTCGGACGGATACTCCTACGAGCAGTACTTC.

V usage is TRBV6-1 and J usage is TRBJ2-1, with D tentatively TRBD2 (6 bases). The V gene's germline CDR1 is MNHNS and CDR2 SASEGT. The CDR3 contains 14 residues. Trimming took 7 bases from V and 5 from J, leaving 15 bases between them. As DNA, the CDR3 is TGTGCCAGCATTCCCGGGGGACGCCACAATGAGCAGTTCTTC. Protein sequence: CASIPGGRHNEQFF.

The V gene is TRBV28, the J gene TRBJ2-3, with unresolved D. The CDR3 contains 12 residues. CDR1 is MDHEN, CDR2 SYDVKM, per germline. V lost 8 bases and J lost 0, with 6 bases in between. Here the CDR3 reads CASGDSTDTQYF. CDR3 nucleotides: TGTGCCAGCGGGGATAGCACAGATACGCAGTATTTT. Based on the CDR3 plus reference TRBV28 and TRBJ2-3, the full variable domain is DVKVTQSSRYLVKRTGEKVFLECVQDMDHENMFWYRQDPGLGLRLIYFSYDVKMKEKGDIPEGYSVSREKKERFSLILESASTNQTSMYLCASGDSTDTQYFGPGTRLTVL.

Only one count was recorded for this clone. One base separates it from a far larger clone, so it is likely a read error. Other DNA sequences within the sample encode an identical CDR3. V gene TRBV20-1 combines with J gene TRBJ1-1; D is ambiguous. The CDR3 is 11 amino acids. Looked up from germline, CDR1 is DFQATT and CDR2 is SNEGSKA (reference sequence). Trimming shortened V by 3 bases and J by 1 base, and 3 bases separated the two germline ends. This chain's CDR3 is CSASKNTEAFF. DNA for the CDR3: TGCAGTGCTAGCAAGAACACTGAAGCTTTCTTT.

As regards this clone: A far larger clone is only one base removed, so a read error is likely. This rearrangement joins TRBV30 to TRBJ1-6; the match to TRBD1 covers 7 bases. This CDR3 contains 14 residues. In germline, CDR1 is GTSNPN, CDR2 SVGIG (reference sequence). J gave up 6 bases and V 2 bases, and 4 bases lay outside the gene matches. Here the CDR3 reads CAWSTGTANSPLHF. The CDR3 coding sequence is TGTGCCTGGAGTACCGGGACAGCTAATTCACCCCTCCACTTT.